This T cell receptor beta chain was identified during a study of post-analysis software for immune sequencing data. The study's findings and limits: Roughly 5 TRBV segments, TRBV5-6, TRBV5-1 and TRBV20-1 among them, were found more frequent in patients than controls.

Built from TCR beta cDNA, the libraries had unique molecular identifiers in them. Via MiXCR, TCRdb re-called the PCR reads, giving one row per CDR3 protein. The table has about 540,000 distinct CDR3 sequences, about a third seen once; the top ten hold about 5.6%. Notes on this clonotype: Its target is unknown.

The junction had 6 bases not matched to a gene; V was cut back by 3 bases and J by 5 bases. Looked up from germline, CDR1 is LGHDT and CDR2 is YNNKEL (reference sequence). The CDR3 is made up of 15 amino acids. The sequencing input was blood. The chain links TRBV3-1 to TRBJ2-1, with 8 bases that match TRBD2. The clonotype comes from a girl aged 2-17 years with multiple sclerosis. The chain's CDR3 is CASSHLTSGHNEQFF. The CDR3 coding sequence is TGTGCCAGCAGCCATTTAACTAGCGGCCACAATGAGCAGTTCTTC.